This is a list of T cell receptor beta chains from one sample in a study of T-cell reconstitution after alpha-beta-depleted transplantation in children. TCRdb redid the calling of the PCR reads with MiXCR, one entry per CDR3 protein. The sample lists just under 150,000 distinct CDR3 sequences, roughly 8.8% occurring once. Sequences were derived from PBMCs, mostly from graft donor cells, sampled 180 days after TCRalphabeta/CD19-depleted stem cell transplant. Source of these receptors: a female patient younger than 10 who had a stem cell transplant for congenital amegakaryocytic thrombocytopenia, so the T cells may come from the graft donor. CDR3s include the opening cysteine and the closing phenylalanine or tryptophan. D genes are given only for firm matches.

d_gene,j_gene,v_gene,CDR3aa
NA,TRBJ1-5,TRBV12-3/TRBV12-4,CASSLKGQPQHF
TRBD1,TRBJ2-1,TRBV6-5,CASSYRTGGDEQFF
NA,TRBJ2-1,TRBV12-3/TRBV12-4,CASSFLDPYNEQFF
TRBD1,TRBJ2-3,TRBV5-4,CASSLAGGAEDTQYF
NA,TRBJ2-3,TRBV7-8,CASSLALAHTDTQYF
NA,TRBJ1-1,TRBV20-1,CSASPTGRTEAFF
NA,TRBJ2-1,TRBV29-1,CSASLQDTYNEQFF
TRBD1,TRBJ2-7,TRBV7-9,CASSSRDSRLVFYEQYF
TRBD2,TRBJ2-3,TRBV20-1,CSARLIAGGKDTQYF
TRBD2,TRBJ2-5,TRBV28,CASILQRDQETQYF
NA,TRBJ1-5,TRBV28,CASTTTGYQPQHF
NA,TRBJ2-5,TRBV6-5,CASSYSWRIQETQYF
NA,TRBJ2-3,TRBV10-3,CAISESGSTDTQYF
NA,TRBJ2-2,TRBV3-1,CASSQHLRVNTGELFF
NA,TRBJ2-3,TRBV7-9,CASSALRTLYTDTQYF
NA,TRBJ2-5,TRBV5-4,CASSPRDLGETQYF
NA,TRBJ1-1,TRBV7-9,CASSLGAVNTEAFF